This T cell receptor (beta chain) appears in the sequencing data of a study of spatial heterogeneity in lung cancer. Study findings and constraints: Circulating ubiquitous expanded tumor TCRs were observed more frequently at resection than at follow-up.

Germline assignment: CDR1 LGHNA and CDR2 YNFKEQ. V gave up 0 bases and J gave up 6 bases, with 17 bases separating them. This CDR3 contains 16 residues. Time point reported: sample taken at primary tumor resection. No cells were sorted before sequencing. The whole RNA sequenced was extracted from tumor, nontumor lung or frozen PBMC. Concerning this clonotype: Its antigen is undetermined.

TCRdb passed the 5' RACE reads through MiXCR, listing each CDR3 protein once. The top ten clones hold approximately 5.6% of a sample with tens of thousands of distinct CDR3 sequences, roughly a fifth of them seen once. This clonotype was obtained from a male donor with early-stage non-small cell lung cancer. V and J are TRBV4-2 and TRBJ1-2; D uncertain. The sequences come from PBMCs, collected at surgery. The DNA for the CDR3 is TGTGCCAGCAGCCAAGAAGGTGGGTTAGGGATTCATGGCTACACCTTC. Its translation is CASSQEGGLGIHGYTF.